The TCR beta chain described here comes from a study of T cells after yellow fever vaccination. Study background: The authors prepared low-cell-number fractions using SMART-Seq v4 Ultra Low Input. Study findings and constraints: A small share of clonotypes appeared in both CD4 and CD8 compartments. Subsequent to the booster, the majority of primary-vaccination clones reappeared (around 96% CD4, about 90% CD8).

5'RACE template switching generated TCR cDNA, adding a universal primer site and UMIs. TCRdb independently ran MiXCR on the 5' RACE reads; one entry per CDR3 protein. This table holds more than 95,000 distinct CDR3 sequences, about 8.2% found once. Germline CDR1 reads DFQATT; CDR2 reads SNEGSKA (reference sequence). The CDR3 sequence is 14 residues long. This clonotype was counted between two and nine times. The antigen is unknown. A read error may produce the germline difference seen at one junction end. The chain carries TRBV20-1 and TRBJ2-5; no clear D gene. This receptor was identified in a man aged 18-30 years who received the YFV17D yellow fever vaccine. The sample was CD8+ T cells sorted from PBMCs, taken on the day of the yellow fever booster vaccination. The CDR3 loop reads CSARERVYQETQYF. The CDR3 DNA follows: TGCAGTGCCAGAGAACGGGTGTACCAAGAGACCCAGTACTTC.